One sample yielded the 29 T cell receptor beta chains listed below, sequenced in a study of control samples from healthy donors and cancer patients. The protocol was immunoSEQ multiplex PCR, while the TCRdb copy is restricted to in-frame clones and leaves out a portion. The repertoire holds about 150,000 clones, around 88% seen once, with about 1.8% in the top ten. Sequenced input: blood. Every receptor here comes from a man between 18 and 29 years old in good health.

This clone was recorded only once. The chain carries TRBV3-1 (or the pseudogene TRBV3-2) and TRBJ1-1; D is unclear. Trimming left V 5 bases short and J 2 bases short, with 12 bases between. In germline, CDR1 is LGHDT, CDR2 YNNKEL (reference sequence). The CDR3 has 14 amino acids. CDR3 DNA: TGTGCCAGCAGCTGGAAAGACTTCAACACTGAAGCTTTCTTT. Encoded protein: CASSWKDFNTEAFF.

The rearrangement joins TRBV5-5 to TRBJ2-2; no clear D gene. With 1 base removed from V and 2 bases from J, the gap between germline ends came to 9 bases. There are 15 residues in the CDR3. Germline values: CDR1 SGHKS, CDR2 YYEKEE (reference sequence). The CDR3 nucleotides are TGTGCCAGCAGCTTGTCGCCAGTTAACACCGGGGAGCTGTTTTTT. Protein product: CASSLSPVNTGELFF. Together with reference TRBV5-5 and TRBJ2-2, the CDR3 gives the full variable domain: DAGVTQSPTHLIKTRGQQVTLRCSPISGHKSVSWYQQVLGQGPQFIFQYYEKEERGRGNFPDRFSARQFPNYSSELNVNALLLGDSALYLCASSLSPVNTGELFFGEGSRLTVL.

The rearrangement links TRBV18 to TRBJ1-6; D is unresolved. Germline lookup yields CDR1 KGHSH and CDR2 LQKENI. Trimming stripped 4 bases from V and 9 bases from J, with 13 bases between. This CDR3 has 14 amino acids. Here the CDR3 DNA reads TGTGCCAGCTCACTGGGATCAGTAAGTTCACCCCTCCACTTT. It is translated as CASSLGSVSSPLHF.

Ten or more counts support this clone. The chain is built from TRBV7-9 and TRBJ2-1; D possibly corresponds to TRBD1 (6 bases). Germline assignment: CDR1 SEHNR and CDR2 FQNEAQ (reference sequence). Trimming shortened V by 6 bases and J by 0 bases, and 15 bases separated the two germline ends. The CDR3 spans 16 residues. As DNA, the CDR3 is TGTGCCAGCAGGCCCCCTTACAGGGCCTCCTACAATGAGCAGTTCTTC. Its translation is CASRPPYRASYNEQFF.

The chain joins TRBV4-1 to TRBJ2-3, with D possibly TRBD1 on 5 matching bases. This CDR3 spans 18 amino acids. V was shortened by 0 bases and J by 2 bases, with 18 bases between the two germline ends. Germline CDR1 is MGHRA and CDR2 is YSYEKL. The CDR3 nucleotides are TGCGCCAGCAGCCAAGAAGAATGGACATACCCAATCACAGATACGCAGTATTTT. It codes for CASSQEEWTYPITDTQYF.

V is TRBV10-3 and J is TRBJ1-1; D remains unclear. CDR1 and CDR2 (germline): ENHRY, SYGVKD. Trimming stripped 4 bases from V and 1 base from J, with 7 bases between. The CDR3 is 13 residues long. Written as DNA, the CDR3 is TGTGCCATCAGTGGAGACACGAACACTGAAGCTTTCTTT. Amino acid sequence: CAISGDTNTEAFF.

Regarding this clone: With a much larger clone just one base away, this may be a read error. The chain joins TRBV11-2 to TRBJ1-1, with 7 bases that match TRBD1. J was trimmed by 1 base and V by 5 bases; bases with no gene match: 1. Germline lookup yields CDR1 SGHAT and CDR2 FQNNGV. CDR3 size: 13 residues. CDR3: CASSRQGNTEAFF. The CDR3 DNA reads TGTGCCAGCAGCCGACAGGGGAACACTGAAGCTTTCTTT.

The chain has TRBV5-6 and TRBJ1-1; no reliable D call. The CDR3 is 14 amino acids. From germline, CDR1 is SGHDT and CDR2 YYEEEE. Trimming stripped 0 bases from V and 3 bases from J, with 9 bases between. The CDR3 sequence is CASSLDGEYTEAFF. CDR3 DNA: TGTGCCAGCAGCTTGGACGGGGAATACACTGAAGCTTTCTTT.

This chain uses TRBV5-1 with TRBJ1-2, with D unresolved. Trimming removed 2 bases from V and 0 bases from J, with 17 bases in between. The CDR3 contains 17 residues. Germline lookup yields CDR1 SGHRS and CDR2 YFSETQ. The CDR3 coding sequence is TGCGCCAGCAGCTTTTCTTCATCAGGAAAAGCTAACTATGGCTACACCTTC. Residues: CASSFSSSGKANYGYTF.

V gene TRBV21-1 combines with J gene TRBJ2-7; the tabulated D call, TRBD2, remains unverified against the DNA. TRBV21-1 is a listed pseudogene. This CDR3 spans 13 amino acids. The CDR3 is CAWVLAGLYEQYF. The DNA for the CDR3 is TGTGCCTGGGTGCTAGCGGGGTTGTACGAGCAGTACTTC.

This chain's CDR3 is CASSLGPDDLLHF. Written as DNA, the CDR3 is TGTGCCAGCAGCTTAGGCCCCGACGATCTCCTCCACTTT. V usage is TRBV7-3 and J usage is TRBJ1-6; D is unclear. Trimming cost V 2 bases and J 15 bases, with 14 bases left between them. The CDR3 is made up of 13 amino acids. From germline, CDR1 is SGHTA and CDR2 FQGTGA.

V usage is TRBV28 and J usage is TRBJ1-5, with D possibly matching TRBD1 (6 bases). With 8 bases removed from V and 5 bases from J, the gap between germline ends came to 16 bases. The CDR3 is 14 amino acids. Germline V gene data show CDR1 as MDHEN and CDR2 as SYDVKM. The CDR3 reads CASLSVDSYQPQHF. The CDR3 DNA reads as TGTGCCAGCTTAAGCGTGGACAGTTATCAGCCCCAGCATTTT.

V gene TRBV27 combines with J gene TRBJ1-5, with TRBD1 matching 8 bases. CDR3 length equals 15 residues. V shed 4 bases, J shed 10 bases, and the junction held 12 bases outside the gene matches. The V gene's germline CDR1 is MNHEY and CDR2 SMNVEV (reference sequence). The CDR3 nucleotides read TGTGCCAGCAGTTCCTCGACAGGGGCCGTCGGACCCCAGCATTTT. This sequence encodes CASSSSTGAVGPQHF.

The genes are TRBV29-1 and TRBJ1-2; 9 bases line up with TRBD1. The CDR3 contains 13 residues. V trimming: 6 bases; J trimming: 4 bases; junction bases outside the gene matches: 6. CDR1 and CDR2 (germline): SQVTM, ANQGSEA. CDR3 sequence: CSVGVDRGYGYTF. CDR3 nucleotide sequence: TGCAGCGTCGGCGTGGACAGGGGCTATGGCTACACCTTC.

This clone was recorded once. V gene TRBV28 combines with J gene TRBJ2-2, with TRBD2 matching over 14 bases. The trim removed 10 bases at V and 5 bases at J, leaving 6 bases unmatched. This CDR3 is built from 15 residues. CDR1 and CDR2 (germline): MDHEN, SYDVKM. CDR3 sequence (DNA): TGTGCCACCACCGGACTAGCGGGGGGTACCGGGGAGCTGTTTTTT. Protein: CATTGLAGGTGELFF.

The rearrangement links TRBV25-1 to TRBJ2-3; a possible D gene is TRBD1 (5 bases). Trimming stripped 6 bases from V and 5 bases from J, with 9 bases between. CDR1 is MGHDK, CDR2 SYGVNS, per germline. CDR3 length: 12 amino acids. The CDR3 loop reads CASRSTGDTQYF. CDR3 bases: TGTGCCAGCAGAAGTACAGGAGATACGCAGTATTTT.

This rearrangement joins TRBV13 to TRBJ1-2; possible D gene TRBD1, 5 bases. This CDR3 has 17 residues. V lost 4 bases to trimming and J lost 0 bases, with 18 bases between them. Germline assignment: CDR1 PRHDT and CDR2 FYEKMQ (reference sequence). The CDR3 sequence: CASSSNIRQGANYGYTF. CDR3 sequence (DNA): TGTGCCAGCAGCTCGAATATTCGGCAGGGCGCTAACTATGGCTACACCTTC.

The count of this clone is one. The CDR3 coding sequence is TGTGCCAGCAGCGTAGGGCGGTCAGGGGCCGGAAACACCATATATTTT. Amino acids: CASSVGRSGAGNTIYF. The chain couples TRBV9 to TRBJ1-3, with D tentatively TRBD1 (6 bases). Germline V gene data show CDR1 as SGDLS and CDR2 as YYNGEE. The CDR3 is 16 amino acids. Trimming shortened V by 0 bases and J by 4 bases, and 14 bases separated the two germline ends.

The chain recombines TRBV5-8 with TRBJ2-1; D is ambiguous. Per the germline V gene, CDR1 is SGHTS and CDR2 is YDEGEE. The CDR3 spans 12 residues. Trimming pared 4 bases from V and 6 bases from J, leaving 8 bases between. CDR3 sequence (DNA): TGTGCCAGCAGCGAACTCACCAATGAGCAGTTCTTC. Protein sequence: CASSELTNEQFF.

The J gene is TRBJ1-1, the V gene TRBV28; unclear D gene. Trimming pared 4 bases from V and 1 base from J, leaving 16 bases between. In germline, CDR1 is MDHEN, CDR2 SYDVKM. CDR3 size: 16 residues. The CDR3 DNA reads as TGTGCCAGCAGTTGGTCGGCCCCGAGTGGGAACACTGAAGCTTTCTTT. This codes for CASSWSAPSGNTEAFF.

The chain is built from TRBV7-8 and TRBJ2-5; a weak D match, TRBD2 (5 bases). The CDR3 contains 18 residues. Trimming cost V 4 bases and J 0 bases, with 21 bases left between them. The V gene's germline CDR1 is SGHVS and CDR2 FQNEAQ. CDR3 region: CASSSARTTGLYQETQYF. In nucleotides, the CDR3 is TGTGCCAGCAGCTCAGCACGGACCACGGGGTTGTACCAAGAGACCCAGTACTTC.

The chain recombines TRBV3-1 (or the pseudogene TRBV3-2) with TRBJ2-5; 13 bases are a match to TRBD2. The trim removed 4 bases at V and 1 base at J, leaving 12 bases unmatched. The CDR3 sequence is 19 residues long. Germline CDR1 is LGHDT and CDR2 is YNNKEL (reference sequence). CDR3 in amino acids: CASSLGLAGVIPLQETQYF. The CDR3 coding sequence is TGTGCCAGCAGCCTAGGACTAGCGGGGGTAATCCCTCTCCAAGAGACCCAGTACTTC.

This clone was seen a few times. The CDR3 sequence is CASSPTGQGKAFF. Here the CDR3 DNA reads TGTGCCAGCAGCCCGACAGGCCAAGGGAAAGCTTTCTTT. This rearrangement joins TRBV3-1 (or the pseudogene TRBV3-2) to TRBJ1-1, with D possibly TRBD1 on 6 matching bases. Germline values: CDR1 LGHDT, CDR2 YNNKEL (reference sequence). This CDR3 has 13 residues. Trimming took 4 bases from V and 9 from J, leaving 15 bases between them.

This clone was counted once. The chain couples TRBV28 to TRBJ2-5; no clear D. Germline assignment: CDR1 MDHEN and CDR2 SYDVKM. The CDR3 has 15 residues. This CDR3 reads CAIRPRDPRIGTQYF. The CDR3 bases are TGTGCGATCCGTCCAAGAGACCCAAGGATTGGAACCCAGTACTTC.

This sequence joins TRBV6-6 and TRBJ2-7; TRBD1 aligns across 9 bases. V gave up 5 bases and J gave up 3 bases; unmatched junction bases: 8. Germline V gene lookup returns CDR1 MNHNY and CDR2 SVGAGI (reference sequence). The CDR3 totals 15 residues. The chain's CDR3 is CASSVYRGQGYEQYF. The CDR3 bases are TGTGCCAGCAGTGTATACAGGGGGCAAGGCTACGAGCAGTACTTC.

A few counts support this clone. This chain's CDR3 is CASSLSTGNSPLHF. The CDR3 nucleotides are TGCGCCAGCAGCTTGAGCACAGGGAATTCACCCCTCCACTTT. The V and J genes are TRBV5-1 and TRBJ1-6, with D maybe TRBD1 (6 bases). V was trimmed by 1 base and J by 7 bases, leaving 9 bases between them. The CDR3 covers 14 residues. The germline V gene encodes CDR1 SGHRS and CDR2 YFSETQ.

The V call is TRBV9, the J call TRBJ2-3; D may be TRBD2 (5 bases). V shed 6 bases and J shed 5 bases, with 16 bases lying between them. Germline V CDR1 and CDR2: SGDLS, YYNGEE. The CDR3 spans 14 residues. CDR3 in DNA: TGTGCCAGCAATGACGGGGTAACACAAGATACGCAGTATTTT. It yields the protein CASNDGVTQDTQYF.

This clone was recorded once. The CDR3 region is CASSGTGTARTDTQYF. For the CDR3, the DNA is TGTGCCAGCAGTGGAACCGGGACTGCACGCACAGATACGCAGTATTTT. The rearrangement links TRBV9 to TRBJ2-3, with a tentative D call TRBD2 (6 bases). The CDR3 is made up of 16 amino acids. Germline V CDR1 and CDR2: SGDLS, YYNGEE. V dropped 5 bases and J dropped 1 base, with 17 bases sitting between them.

This clone was recorded a few times. The genes are TRBV6-5 and TRBJ1-1, with D perhaps matching TRBD1 (5 bases). The CDR3 length is 11 residues. V lost 8 bases to trimming and J lost 5 bases, with 9 bases between them. The germline gives CDR1 MNHEY, CDR2 SVGAGI. The CDR3 is CASSRETEAFF. The CDR3 DNA follows: TGTGCCAGCTCCAGGGAGACTGAAGCTTTCTTT.